The 4 T cell receptor beta chains listed next were all sequenced from one sample in a study of T cell responses to AZD1222 COVID-19 vaccine. The assay was immunoSEQ multiplex PCR, and TCRdb's table has in-frame clones only and misses some. The repertoire holds 120,000 to 150,000 clones, with around 91% as singletons. The source material was peripheral blood, sampled on day 0 of AZD1222 vaccination. The source of these receptors is an adult in good health.

The rearrangement joins TRBV5-1 to TRBJ2-7; D is ambiguous. The length of the CDR3 is 13 residues. Germline lookup yields CDR1 SGHRS and CDR2 YFSETQ. The V end lost 2 bases, the J end lost 3 bases, and 9 bases lay between the germline ends. The CDR3 protein is CASSLRPFYEQYF. The CDR3 nucleotides read TGCGCCAGCAGCTTAAGGCCCTTCTACGAGCAGTACTTC. Looking up the rest from reference TRBV5-1 and TRBJ2-7 gives the full variable domain: KAGVTQTPRYLIKTRGQQVTLSCSPISGHRSVSWYQQTPGQGLQFLFEYFSETQRNKGNFPGRFSGRQFSNSRSEMNVSTLELGDSALYLCASSLRPFYEQYFGPGTRLTVT.

This clone has just a few counts. The CDR3 bases are TGCAGCGTTGAAGATGGGGGACAGGGAGGGCTCCAAGCTTTCTTT. It specifies CSVEDGGQGGLQAFF. The V gene is TRBV29-1, the J gene TRBJ1-1; 9 nucleotides match TRBD1. This CDR3 comprises 15 residues. V lost 0 bases and J lost 9; bases outside the gene matches: 11. Germline assignment: CDR1 SQVTM and CDR2 ANQGSEA.

The chain combines TRBV5-1 with TRBJ1-4; 9 bases map to TRBD1. Losses at the gene ends were 0 bases for V and 5 bases for J; bases not matched to a gene: 11. This CDR3 region has 18 residues. In germline, CDR1 is SGHRS, CDR2 YFSETQ. The CDR3 loop reads CASSLVARSGQGNEKLFF. The CDR3 DNA is TGCGCCAGCAGCTTGGTGGCCAGATCCGGACAGGGGAATGAAAAACTGTTTTTT.

This clone was recorded only once. The rearrangement uses TRBV5-6 and TRBJ1-1, with D maybe TRBD1 (6 bases). V lost 0 bases, J lost 3 bases, and 12 bases lay in between. This CDR3 is built from 15 residues. Germline lookup yields CDR1 SGHDT and CDR2 YYEEEE. The CDR3 spells CASSLVGQGYTEAFF. CDR3 coding DNA: TGTGCCAGCAGCTTGGTGGGGCAGGGGTACACTGAAGCTTTCTTT. The whole variable domain, filled in from reference TRBV5-6 and TRBJ1-1, reads DAGVTQSPTHLIKTRGQQVTLRCSPKSGHDTVSWYQQALGQGPQFIFQYYEEEERQRGNFPDRFSGHQFPNYSSELNVNALLLGDSALYLCASSLVGQGYTEAFFGQGTRLTVV.